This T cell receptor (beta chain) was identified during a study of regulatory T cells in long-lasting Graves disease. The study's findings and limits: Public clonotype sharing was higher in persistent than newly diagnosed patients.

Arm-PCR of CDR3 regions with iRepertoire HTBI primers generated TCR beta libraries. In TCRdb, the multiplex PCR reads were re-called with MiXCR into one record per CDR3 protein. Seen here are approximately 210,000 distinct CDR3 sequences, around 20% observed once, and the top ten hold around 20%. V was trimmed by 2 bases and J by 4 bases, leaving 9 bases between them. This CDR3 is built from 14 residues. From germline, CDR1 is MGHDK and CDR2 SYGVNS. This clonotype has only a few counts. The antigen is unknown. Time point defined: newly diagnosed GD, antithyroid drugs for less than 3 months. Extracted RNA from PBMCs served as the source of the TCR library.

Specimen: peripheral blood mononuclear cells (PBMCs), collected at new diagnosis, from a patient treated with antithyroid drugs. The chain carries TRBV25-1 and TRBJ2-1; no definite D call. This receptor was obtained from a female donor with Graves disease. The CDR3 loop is CASSEGAGYNEQFF. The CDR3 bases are TGTGCCAGCAGTGAAGGAGCAGGATACAATGAGCAGTTCTTC.